This T cell receptor (beta chain) is from a study of shared clonotypes between healthy human individuals. Study details: Sampling drew on donors who were a couple of women and a few men aged 18 to 49. Study-level findings and limits: Sampling was confined to blood; repertoires within tissues likely differ.

This clone appeared a single time. Its target is not known. The assay was run at deep level. Sequenced by immunoSEQ multiplex PCR; TCRdb stores in-frame clones only, minus some. The sample holds approximately 500,000 clones; 70% to 85% are singletons and the top ten take 12%. The clonotype comes from a woman between 35 and 50 years old in good health. Some clones in this sample may be carry-over from other donors' samples. The specimen sequenced was PBMCs.

The CDR3 DNA reads TGTGCCAGCTCACCATCAGGGAGTGACACCGGGGAGCTGTTTTTT. Translating gives CASSPSGSDTGELFF. The chain employs TRBV18 and TRBJ2-2; D may be TRBD1 or TRBD2 (5 bases each). CDR3 length: 15 amino acids. Trimming stripped 2 bases from V and 3 bases from J, with 10 bases between. Germline V gene sequence: CDR1 KGHSH, CDR2 LQKENI.